The clone carrying this T cell receptor beta chain was counted a few times. This entry is derived from a study of molecular identifiers for immune sequencing clone quantification. TCRdb fed the PCR reads into MiXCR, producing one record per CDR3 protein. Of hundreds of thousands of distinct CDR3 sequences in the sample, about a fifth were seen once. This sequence originates from a human donor in good health. Some libraries in this study had Jurkat cell RNA spiked in. The sample comprised naive CD8+ T cells from blood, with Jurkat cell RNA spiked in. Subset here: FACS-sorted CD8+CD4-CCR7+CD45RA+ naive T cells.

The CDR3 here is CSVEDTTGREYTF. The CDR3 DNA is TGCAGCGTTGAAGATACGACAGGGCGTGAGTACACCTTC. The J gene is TRBJ1-2, the V gene TRBV29-1; 7 nucleotides match TRBD1. Germline CDR1 and CDR2: SQVTM and ANQGSEA. V lost 0 bases to trimming and J lost 11 bases; unmatched junction nucleotides: 9. CDR3 size: 13 residues.